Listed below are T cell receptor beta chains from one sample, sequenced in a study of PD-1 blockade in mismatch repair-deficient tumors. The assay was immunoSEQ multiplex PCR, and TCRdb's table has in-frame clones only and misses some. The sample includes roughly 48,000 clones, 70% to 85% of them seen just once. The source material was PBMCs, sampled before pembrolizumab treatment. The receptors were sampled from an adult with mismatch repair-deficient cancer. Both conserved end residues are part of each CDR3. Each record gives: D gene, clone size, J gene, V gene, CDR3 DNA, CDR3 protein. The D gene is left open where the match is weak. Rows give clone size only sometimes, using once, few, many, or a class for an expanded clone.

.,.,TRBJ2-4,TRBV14,TGTGCCAGCAGCCACGGGACCCCGAGGCGAAACATTCAGTACTTC,CASSHGTPRRNIQYF
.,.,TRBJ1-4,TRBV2,TGTGCCAGCAGTGCGACAGTAACTAATGAAAAACTGTTTTTT,CASSATVTNEKLFF
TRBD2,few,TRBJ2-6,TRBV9,TGTGCCAGCAGCGTAAGCCTAGCGGGAGCCGGGGCCAACGTCCTGACTTTC,CASSVSLAGAGANVLTF
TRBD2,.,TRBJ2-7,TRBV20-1,TGCAGCGCGGGGGGGCGTCACGAGCAGTACTTC,CSAGGRHEQYF
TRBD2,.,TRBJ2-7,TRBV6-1,TGTGCCAGCAGTGAAATCCACGGGAGGGCCTCAGGCGAGCAGTACTTC,CASSEIHGRASGEQYF
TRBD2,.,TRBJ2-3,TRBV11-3,TGTGCCAGCAGCTTAGGCGGGTCTAGCGGTCCGGCGGATACGCAGTATTTT,CASSLGGSSGPADTQYF
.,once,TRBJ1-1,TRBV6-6,TGTGCCAGCAGTTACGCATCCACTGAAGCTTTCTTT,CASSYASTEAFF
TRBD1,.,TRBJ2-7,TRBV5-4,TGTGCCAGCAGCCCGGGACAGGTGACCTACGAGCAGTACTTC,CASSPGQVTYEQYF
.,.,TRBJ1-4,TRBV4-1,TGCGCCAGCAGCCAAGCCGGAGTGGGATCTGAAAAACTGTTTTTT,CASSQAGVGSEKLFF
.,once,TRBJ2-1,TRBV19,TGTGCCAGTAGTATCATGTGGGGGTTAAAGTTAGCAAATGAGCAGTTCTTC,CASSIMWGLKLANEQFF
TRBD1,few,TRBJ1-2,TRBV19,TGTGCCAGCAGCCGGGACAGGCTTGCCGTCTACACCTTC,CASSRDRLAVYTF
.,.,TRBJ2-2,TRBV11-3,TGTGCCAGCAGCGCCTCCGGGACTGCCCGTGTCCGGACCGGGGAGCTGTTTTTT,CASSASGTARVRTGELFF
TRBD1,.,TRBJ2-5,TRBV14,TGTGCCAGCAACCGTTACGGACAGGGAGTAGAGACCCAGTACTTC,CASNRYGQGVETQYF
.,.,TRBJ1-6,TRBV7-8,TGTGCCAGCATTCTGACAGGAGACTATAATTCACCCCTCCACTTT,CASILTGDYNSPLHF
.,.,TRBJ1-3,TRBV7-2,TGTGCCAGCAGCTTGGGCAGATCTGGAAACACCATATATTTT,CASSLGRSGNTIYF
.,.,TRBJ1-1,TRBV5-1,TGCGCCAGCAGCCAGAGAGACGGAATATACACTGAAGCTTTCTTT,CASSQRDGIYTEAFF
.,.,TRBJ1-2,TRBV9,TGTGCCAGCACGAGTAATCTTAACTATGGCTACACCTTC,CASTSNLNYGYTF
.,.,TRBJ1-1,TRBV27,TGTGCCAGCAGACGGAACACTGAAGCTTTCTTT,CASRRNTEAFF
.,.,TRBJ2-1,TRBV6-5,TGTGCCAGCAGTTACTCCCTAGTCGGTGCCTCAAGTGAGCAGTTCTTC,CASSYSLVGASSEQFF
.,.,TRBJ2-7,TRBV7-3,TGTGCCAGCAGCCAGAACCGGGACTCCTACGAGCAGTACTTC,CASSQNRDSYEQYF
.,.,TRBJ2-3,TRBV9,TGTGCCAGCAGCGCCCTCGCCGATACGCAGTATTTT,CASSALADTQYF
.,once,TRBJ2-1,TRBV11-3,TGTGCCAGCAGCTTGGTCCTCAATGAGCAGTTCTTC,CASSLVLNEQFF
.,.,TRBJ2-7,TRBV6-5,TGTGCCAGCAGTTACTCGACGGCTCCCTACGAGCAGTACTTC,CASSYSTAPYEQYF
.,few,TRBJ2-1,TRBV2,TGTGCCAGCAGTGATTCTCAGGGGACTGAGCAGTTCTTC,CASSDSQGTEQFF
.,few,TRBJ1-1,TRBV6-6,TGTGCCAGCAGAGGACACTCGAACACTGAAGCTTTCTTT,CASRGHSNTEAFF
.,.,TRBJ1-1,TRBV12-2,TGTGCAAGTCGCTTGATTTACAGGATTCCGAACACTGAAGCTTTCTTT,CASRLIYRIPNTEAFF
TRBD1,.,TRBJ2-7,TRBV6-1,TGTGCCAGCAGGGAAGGACAGGCACACTCCTACGAGCAGTACTTC,CASREGQAHSYEQYF